Presented here are 29 T cell receptor beta chains from one specimen sequenced in a study of blood T cells in healthy people across ages. Using a J-beta primer mix together with a sample-barcoded 5' primer, a second PCR was run for about 6 to 11 cycles. In TCRdb, the 5' RACE reads were re-called with MiXCR into one record per CDR3 protein. The sample consists of about 1.4 million distinct CDR3 sequences, roughly 64% of them appearing once. Sequenced sample: blood. The origin of the receptors is a man aged 18 to 30 in good health.

The CDR3 DNA follows: TGCGCCAGCAGCTCCGGGAGACAGGGGGCTCTCTTTCTCCACGAGCAGTACTTC. Encoded protein: CASSSGRQGALFLHEQYF. This rearrangement joins TRBV5-1 to TRBJ2-7; 10 bases line up with TRBD1. The length of the CDR3 is 18 residues. Germline CDR1 reads SGHRS; CDR2 reads YFSETQ. The V and J ends lost 3 bases and 5 bases, in that order; junction bases with no gene match: 17. The full variable domain, completed using reference TRBV5-1 and TRBJ2-7, is KAGVTQTPRYLIKTRGQQVTLSCSPISGHRSVSWYQQTPGQGLQFLFEYFSETQRNKGNFPGRFSGRQFSNSRSEMNVSTLELGDSALYLCASSSGRQGALFLHEQYFGPGTRLTVT.

This rearrangement joins TRBV20-1 to TRBJ2-5, with 7 bases matching TRBD1. CDR3 length equals 14 residues. V lost 0 bases to trimming and J lost 5 bases; unmatched junction nucleotides: 6. Per germline, CDR1 DFQATT and CDR2 SNEGSKA (reference sequence). This CDR3 is CSAREHQGVETQYF. CDR3 coding DNA: TGCAGTGCTAGAGAGCACCAGGGGGTGGAGACCCAGTACTTC.

The V and J genes are TRBV27 and TRBJ2-1, with D unresolved. Per the germline V gene, CDR1 is MNHEY and CDR2 is SMNVEV (reference sequence). This CDR3 is built from 13 residues. The V end was cut by 6 bases, the J end by 5 bases, with 11 bases between. CDR3 loop: CASSGWGDNEQFF. The CDR3 DNA reads as TGTGCCAGCAGCGGATGGGGTGACAATGAGCAGTTCTTC.

This chain links TRBV7-9 with TRBJ1-4; D is unclear. The CDR3 is 12 amino acids. Germline CDR1 is SEHNR and CDR2 is FQNEAQ (reference sequence). V shed 2 bases and J shed 8 bases, with 6 bases lying between them. The chain's CDR3 is CASSLTPEKLFF. CDR3 nucleotide sequence: TGTGCCAGCAGCTTAACTCCGGAAAAACTGTTTTTT.

The CDR3 here is CASSSWTASSGANVLTF. The CDR3 region has the DNA TGTGCCAGCAGCTCCTGGACAGCCAGCTCTGGGGCCAACGTCCTGACTTTC. V is TRBV7-2 and J is TRBJ2-6, with D maybe TRBD1 (6 bases). Germline-derived CDR1 and CDR2 are SGHTA and FQGNSA. Trimming removed 4 bases from V and 0 bases from J, with 13 bases in between. The length of the CDR3 is 17 residues.

The table lists this clonotype with a count of one. The chain joins TRBV20-1 to TRBJ2-5; the match to TRBD1 covers 12 bases. CDR3 length: 16 residues. J gave up 6 bases and V 5 bases, and 13 bases lay outside the gene matches. Germline CDR1 reads DFQATT; CDR2 reads SNEGSKA (reference sequence). The chain's CDR3 is CSASNSGTGGGKTQYF. In nucleotides, the CDR3 is TGCAGTGCTTCTAACTCCGGGACAGGGGGCGGAAAGACCCAGTACTTC.

The rearrangement joins TRBV20-1 to TRBJ2-3; D might be TRBD1 (5 bases). The CDR3 totals 13 residues. Germline-derived CDR1 and CDR2 are DFQATT and SNEGSKA (reference sequence). Trimming left V 5 bases short and J 3 bases short, with 12 bases between. The CDR3 is CSAPPQVTDTQYF. For the CDR3, the DNA is TGCAGTGCTCCTCCACAGGTGACAGATACGCAGTATTTT.

V usage is TRBV5-1 and J usage is TRBJ2-5; D assignment may be TRBD1 or TRBD2 (6 bases each). The J call may be in error: the DNA end matches TRBJ2-7 better. CDR1 is SGHRS, CDR2 YFSETQ, per germline. The CDR3 is 14 residues long. The CDR3 spells CASSWGAVVDEQYF. CDR3 in DNA: TGCGCCAGCAGCTGGGGGGCCGTAGTCGACGAGCAGTACTTC.

A few counts support this clonotype. The rearrangement links TRBV7-2 to TRBJ2-4, with D possibly TRBD2 on 6 matching bases. Germline V gene sequence: CDR1 SGHTA, CDR2 FQGNSA. CDR3 length equals 14 residues. V was pared by 3 bases and J by 13 bases, with 19 bases between. The CDR3: CASSFVVGVREQYF. CDR3 in DNA: TGTGCCAGCAGCTTTGTAGTAGGGGTACGGGAGCAGTACTTC. Filled out from reference TRBV7-2 and TRBJ2-4, the complete variable domain reads GAGVSQSPSNKVTEKGKDVELRCDPISGHTALYWYRQSLGQGLEFLIYFQGNSAPDKSGLPSDRFSAERTGGSVSTLTIQRTQQEDSAVYLCASSFVVGVREQYFGAGTRLSVL.

The chain joins TRBV18 to TRBJ1-2, with 10 bases aligning to TRBD1. There are 16 residues in the CDR3. V lost 0 bases, J lost 4 bases, and 5 bases stayed unmatched. The V gene's germline CDR1 is KGHSH and CDR2 LQKENI. The DNA for the CDR3 is TGTGCCAGCTCACCACCGGGACAGGGGCCGACCTATGGCTACACCTTC. Residues: CASSPPGQGPTYGYTF.

J is TRBJ2-1 and V is TRBV10-3; the D is unclear. Germline CDR1 reads ENHRY; CDR2 reads SYGVKD. Deletions cut 3 bases from V and 3 bases from J, with 3 bases between. The CDR3 has 12 amino acids. CDR3 sequence (DNA): TGTGCCATCAGTGACGTCTACAATGAGCAGTTCTTC. It translates to CAISDVYNEQFF.

This clonotype was recorded a few times. The chain couples TRBV4-2 to TRBJ2-2; D may match TRBD1 or TRBD2 (5 bases each). The CDR3 sequence is 15 residues long. Germline V gene data show CDR1 as LGHNA and CDR2 as YNFKEQ. Trimming left V 4 bases short and J 3 bases short, with 12 bases between. This CDR3 is CASSPTGPYTGELFF. The DNA of the CDR3 is TGTGCCAGCAGCCCGACGGGACCATACACCGGGGAGCTGTTTTTT.

The J gene is TRBJ1-2, the V gene TRBV25-1; D remains ambiguous. V was pared by 2 bases and J by 1 base, with 5 bases between. This CDR3 is built from 13 residues. Germline V gene sequence: CDR1 MGHDK, CDR2 SYGVNS. CDR3 residues: CASSEHSNYGYTF. As DNA, the CDR3 is TGTGCCAGCAGTGAACACAGTAACTATGGCTACACCTTC.

The V and J genes are TRBV29-1 and TRBJ2-7, with unresolved D. Germline V gives CDR1 SQVTM, CDR2 ANQGSEA. Between the trimmed V and J ends, which lost 0 bases and 6 bases, there was a span of 9 bases. The CDR3 runs to 12 residues. The CDR3 DNA reads TGCAGCGTTGAAGACAACAAGTTCGAGCAGTACTTC. It is translated as CSVEDNKFEQYF.

This clonotype was seen a single time. J is TRBJ1-1 and V is TRBV7-9; tentatively, D is TRBD1 (5 bases). Trimming stripped 6 bases from V and 1 base from J, with 12 bases between. The V gene's germline CDR1 is SEHNR and CDR2 FQNEAQ (reference sequence). This CDR3 is 14 amino acids long. In nucleotides, the CDR3 is TGTGCCAGCAGTACCGATGGACAGAACACTGAAGCTTTCTTT. Amino acid sequence: CASSTDGQNTEAFF.

The chain has TRBV3-1 and TRBJ1-4, with 7 nucleotides matching TRBD1. CDR1 and CDR2 from the germline V gene are LGHDT and YNNKEL (reference sequence). The CDR3 length is 18 residues. Trimming cost V 0 bases and J 0 bases; bases outside gene matches: 7. The DNA of the CDR3 is TGTGCCAGCAGCCAAGATAGGGGGACAGACCCAACTAATGAAAAACTGTTTTTT. Amino acids: CASSQDRGTDPTNEKLFF.

This clonotype was counted between two and nine times. This rearrangement joins TRBV3-1 to TRBJ2-1; 10 bases agree with TRBD2. The CDR3 is made up of 15 amino acids. V lost 4 bases and J lost 6; bases outside the gene matches: 6. CDR1 and CDR2 from the germline V gene are LGHDT and YNNKEL (reference sequence). For the CDR3, the DNA is TGTGCCAGCAGCCCAAGCGGGGGGGCCTTCAATGAGCAGTTCTTC. As protein: CASSPSGGAFNEQFF.

CDR3 coding DNA: TGTGCCAGCACCCGGACCAAAAAAGAGACCCAGTACTTC. This gives the protein CASTRTKKETQYF. V usage is TRBV12-3 or TRBV12-4 and J usage is TRBJ2-7, with D unclear. TRBJ2-5 matches the DNA end more closely, so the J call is doubtful. This CDR3 is 13 amino acids long.

This clonotype was counted a few times. The J gene is TRBJ2-3, the V gene TRBV5-5; no definite D call. Germline V gene lookup returns CDR1 SGHKS and CDR2 YYEKEE (reference sequence). The CDR3 is made up of 13 amino acids. Trimming left V 5 bases short and J 6 bases short, with 13 bases between. CDR3 nucleotides: TGTGCCAGCAGTCCCGGCGACGGGGATACGCAGTATTTT. The encoded protein is CASSPGDGDTQYF.

This chain uses TRBV10-3 with TRBJ2-1; TRBD2 matches 16 bases. From germline, CDR1 is ENHRY and CDR2 SYGVKD. The trim removed 6 bases at V and 0 bases at J, leaving 8 bases unmatched. The CDR3 contains 19 residues. The CDR3 coding sequence is TGTGCCATCAGCGAGGGACTAGCGGGAGGGGGGGGCTCCTACAATGAGCAGTTCTTC. This gives the protein CAISEGLAGGGGSYNEQFF.

This chain uses TRBV7-9 with TRBJ1-2; D call uncertain. CDR3 size: 13 residues. With 5 bases removed from V and 4 bases from J, the gap between germline ends came to 11 bases. Germline CDR1 is SEHNR and CDR2 is FQNEAQ (reference sequence). This CDR3 is CASSLERVYGYTF. In DNA, the CDR3 is TGTGCCAGCAGCCTAGAGAGGGTCTATGGCTACACCTTC.

This clonotype was seen once. The chain employs TRBV20-1 and TRBJ2-4; D gene uncertain. Germline assignment: CDR1 DFQATT and CDR2 SNEGSKA (reference sequence). The CDR3 spans 16 residues. V was clipped by 3 bases and J by 2 bases, with 17 bases between them. The CDR3 nucleotides are TGCAGTGCTAGTAAAGGATTGGATCTAACCAAAAACATTCAGTACTTC. Protein product: CSASKGLDLTKNIQYF.

The chain recombines TRBV2 with TRBJ2-3; a possible D gene is TRBD2 (7 bases). Germline lookup yields CDR1 SNHLY and CDR2 FYNNEI. V gave up 6 bases and J gave up 6 bases, with 16 bases separating them. The CDR3 is made up of 14 amino acids. The DNA for the CDR3 is TGTGCCAGCAGAAGGGGGGGAGTGGGGGATACGCAGTATTTT. This gives the protein CASRRGGVGDTQYF.

V usage is TRBV6-5 and J usage is TRBJ1-1; tentatively, D is TRBD1 (6 bases). CDR1 and CDR2 from the germline V gene are MNHEY and SVGAGI. V was pared by 0 bases and J by 6 bases, with 11 bases between. The CDR3 is made up of 14 amino acids. CDR3 sequence: CASSYSGGWAEAFF. CDR3 nucleotides: TGTGCCAGCAGTTACTCAGGGGGGTGGGCTGAAGCTTTCTTT.

V and J are TRBV12-3 or TRBV12-4 and TRBJ2-3; 8 bases fit TRBD1. There are 14 residues in the CDR3. J was trimmed by 6 bases and V by 8 bases; bases with no gene match: 10. The CDR3 nucleotides read TGTGCCAGCGGGGGACAGGCGAGCGGTGATACGCAGTATTTT. Translating it yields CASGGQASGDTQYF.

The chain combines TRBV5-1 with TRBJ2-6, with D uncertain. The CDR3 runs to 16 residues. V was trimmed by 4 bases and J by 1 base, leaving 12 bases between them. Germline V gene sequence: CDR1 SGHRS, CDR2 YFSETQ. The CDR3 here is CASSLGPISGANVLTF. The CDR3 DNA sequence: TGCGCCAGCAGCCTCGGACCCATTTCTGGGGCCAACGTCCTGACTTTC.

The chain recombines TRBV28 with TRBJ2-7, with 9 positions matching TRBD2. Germline V gives CDR1 MDHEN, CDR2 SYDVKM. CDR3 length: 15 amino acids. V lost 7 bases, J lost 2 bases, and 9 bases stayed unmatched. The CDR3 here is CASTSTLAGAYEQYF. CDR3 DNA: TGTGCCAGCACCTCAACCTTAGCGGGGGCCTACGAGCAGTACTTC.

This clonotype was observed a handful of times. The V gene is TRBV12-3 or TRBV12-4, the J gene TRBJ2-6; no firm D call. CDR3 length equals 15 residues. Trimming pared 3 bases from V and 1 base from J, leaving 7 bases between. The CDR3 DNA sequence: TGTGCCAGCAGTTTTGGTAATTCTGGGGCCAACGTCCTGACTTTC. The encoded protein is CASSFGNSGANVLTF.

This chain uses TRBV27 with TRBJ2-7; 11 bases line up with TRBD1. With the DNA end fitting TRBJ2-5 better, the J assignment may be wrong. The CDR3 has 16 amino acids. The germline CDR1 and CDR2 sequences are MNHEY and SMNVEV (reference sequence). The CDR3 is CASSSGTGGRGETQYF. The CDR3 DNA reads as TGTGCCAGCAGTTCCGGGACAGGGGGAAGAGGAGAGACCCAGTACTTC.